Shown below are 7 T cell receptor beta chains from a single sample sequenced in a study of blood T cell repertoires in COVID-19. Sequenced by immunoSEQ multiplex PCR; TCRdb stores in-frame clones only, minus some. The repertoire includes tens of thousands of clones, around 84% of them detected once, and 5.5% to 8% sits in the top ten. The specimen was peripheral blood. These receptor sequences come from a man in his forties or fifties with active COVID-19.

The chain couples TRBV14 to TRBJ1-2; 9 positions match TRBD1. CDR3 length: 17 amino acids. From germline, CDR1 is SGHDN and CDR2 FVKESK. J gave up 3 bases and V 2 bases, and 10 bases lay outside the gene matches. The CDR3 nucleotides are TGTGCCAGCAGCCAAACCGGGACAGGGAGAGCGTACTATGGCTACACCTTC. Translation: CASSQTGTGRAYYGYTF. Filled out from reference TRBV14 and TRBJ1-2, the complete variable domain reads EAGVTQFPSHSVIEKGQTVTLRCDPISGHDNLYWYRRVMGKEIKFLLHFVKESKQDESGMPNNRFLAERTGGTYSTLKVQPAELEDSGVYFCASSQTGTGRAYYGYTFGSGTRLTVV.

The CDR3 protein is CASSPPGSGYNEQFF. Here the CDR3 DNA reads TGTGCCAGCAGCCCTCCGGGTAGCGGATACAATGAGCAGTTCTTC. This chain links TRBV3-1 (or the pseudogene TRBV3-2) with TRBJ2-1; D possibly corresponds to TRBD2 (6 bases). V gave up 4 bases and J gave up 4 bases, with 14 bases separating them. The length of the CDR3 is 15 residues. Germline V gene lookup returns CDR1 LGHDT and CDR2 YNNKEL (reference sequence).

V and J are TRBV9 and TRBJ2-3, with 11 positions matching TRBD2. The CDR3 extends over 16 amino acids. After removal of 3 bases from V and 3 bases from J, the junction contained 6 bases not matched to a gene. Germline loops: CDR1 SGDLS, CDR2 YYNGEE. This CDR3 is CASSGLRTSGTDTQYF. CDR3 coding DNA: TGTGCCAGCAGCGGCCTCAGGACTAGCGGGACAGATACGCAGTATTTT.

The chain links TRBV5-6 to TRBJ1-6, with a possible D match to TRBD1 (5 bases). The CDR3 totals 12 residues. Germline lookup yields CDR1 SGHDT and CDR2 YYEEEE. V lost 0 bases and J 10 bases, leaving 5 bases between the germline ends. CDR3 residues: CASSLGGSPLHF. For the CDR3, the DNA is TGTGCCAGCAGCTTGGGGGGCTCACCCCTCCACTTT.

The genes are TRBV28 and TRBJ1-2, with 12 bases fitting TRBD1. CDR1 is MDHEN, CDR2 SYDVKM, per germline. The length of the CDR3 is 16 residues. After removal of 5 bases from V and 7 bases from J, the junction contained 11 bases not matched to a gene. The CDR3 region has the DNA TGTGCCAGCAGTACCCCACCGGGACAGGGGGCATTTGGCTACACCTTC. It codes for CASSTPPGQGAFGYTF.

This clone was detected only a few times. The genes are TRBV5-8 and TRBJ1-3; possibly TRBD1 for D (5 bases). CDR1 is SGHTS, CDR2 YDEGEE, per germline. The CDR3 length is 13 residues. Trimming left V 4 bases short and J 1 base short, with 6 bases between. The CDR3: CASSRGSGNTIYF. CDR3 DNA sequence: TGTGCCAGCAGCAGGGGTTCTGGAAACACCATATATTTT.

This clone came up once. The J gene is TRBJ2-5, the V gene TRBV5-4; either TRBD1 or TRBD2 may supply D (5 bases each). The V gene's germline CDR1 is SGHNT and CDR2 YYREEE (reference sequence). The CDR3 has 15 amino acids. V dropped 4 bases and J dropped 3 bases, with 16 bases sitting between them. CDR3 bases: TGTGCCAGCAGCCTGGACATCACGAGGGAAGAGACCCAGTACTTC. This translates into CASSLDITREETQYF.